Following are 18 T cell receptor beta chains from one sample sequenced in a study of early T cells in non-severe SARS-CoV-2 infection. One entry per CDR3 protein results from TCRdb running MiXCR on the 5' RACE reads. This sample has tens of thousands of distinct CDR3 sequences, with approximately 13% found just once. The sample consisted of whole blood. The receptor source for this set is an adult who was a healthcare worker with PCR-confirmed SARS-CoV-2 infection or an uninfected control (not recorded which).

CDR3 amino acids: CASSFPGTISYEQYF. Here the CDR3 DNA reads TGTGCCAGCAGTTTCCCCGGGACCATCTCCTACGAGCAGTACTTC. The rearrangement joins TRBV5-4 to TRBJ2-7; D could derive from TRBD1 or TRBD2 (5 bases each). From germline, CDR1 is SGHNT and CDR2 YYREEE (reference sequence). The ends were cut back, 5 bases at V and 0 bases at J, with 15 bases in the middle. CDR3 length equals 15 residues.

This clonotype was observed a handful of times. This chain uses TRBV9 with TRBJ1-1; D remains unclear. The CDR3 runs 14 residues. Germline lookup yields CDR1 SGDLS and CDR2 YYNGEE. V was cut by 2 bases and J by 5 bases, with 13 bases left in between. The CDR3 DNA reads TGTGCCAGCAGCGTGAGACCCTGGGAGACTGAAGCTTTCTTT. Translating gives CASSVRPWETEAFF.

This clonotype was seen repeatedly, ten times or more. This chain uses TRBV5-1 with TRBJ1-3; D gene uncertain. V was shortened by 6 bases and J by 0 bases, with 10 bases between the two germline ends. This CDR3 has 14 amino acids. The V gene's germline CDR1 is SGHRS and CDR2 YFSETQ. CDR3 DNA sequence: TGCGCCAGCATGCGCGGGGACTCTGGAAACACCATATATTTT. It encodes CASMRGDSGNTIYF.

The chain couples TRBV7-8 to TRBJ2-2, with 9 positions matching TRBD2. J gave up 3 bases and V 2 bases, and 4 bases lay outside the gene matches. This CDR3 region has 16 residues. The germline V gene encodes CDR1 SGHVS and CDR2 FQNEAQ. The CDR3 DNA reads TGTGCCAGCAGCTTAATAGGACTAGCGCACACCGGGGAGCTGTTTTTT. This translates into CASSLIGLAHTGELFF.

The gene calls are TRBV9 and TRBJ2-2; a possible D gene is TRBD2 (5 bases). Trimming cost V 0 bases and J 0 bases, with 9 bases left between them. The CDR3 has 16 amino acids. The germline V gene encodes CDR1 SGDLS and CDR2 YYNGEE. The CDR3 DNA follows: TGTGCCAGCAGCGTAGACCCAGCGGCGAACACCGGGGAGCTGTTTTTT. It codes for CASSVDPAANTGELFF.

This clonotype appeared a few times. The CDR3 loop reads CASSLAQGGETQYF. The CDR3 bases are TGTGCCAGCAGCTTAGCCCAGGGGGGGGAGACCCAGTACTTC. The chain recombines TRBV7-2 with TRBJ2-5, with D perhaps assigned TRBD1 or TRBD2 (7 bases each). The ends were cut back, 0 bases at V and 5 bases at J, with 10 bases in the middle. CDR1 and CDR2 (germline): SGHTA, FQGNSA. The CDR3 length is 14 residues.

The J gene is TRBJ2-1, the V gene TRBV27; D remains ambiguous. This CDR3 region has 14 residues. Germline-derived CDR1 and CDR2 are MNHEY and SMNVEV (reference sequence). The V gene lost 7 bases and the J gene lost 2 bases, with 12 bases spanning the gap. The chain's CDR3 is CASKPQSPYNEQFF. The CDR3 DNA reads as TGTGCCAGCAAACCCCAGAGCCCCTACAATGAGCAGTTCTTC.

There are many counts of this clonotype. This chain links TRBV4-1 with TRBJ2-7; 7 positions match TRBD1. Trimming removed 6 bases from V and 5 bases from J; junction bases left unmatched: 7. Germline CDR1 and CDR2: MGHRA and YSYEKL. This CDR3 is 13 amino acids long. CDR3 coding DNA: TGCGCCAGCAGTCAACAGGGGACCCACGAGCAGTACTTC. This translates into CASSQQGTHEQYF.

This clonotype showed up just a few times. This chain links TRBV4-3 with TRBJ2-3; 7 bases line up with TRBD2. Germline V gene data show CDR1 as LGHNA and CDR2 as YSLEER. CDR3 length equals 15 residues. Trimming cost V 0 bases and J 6 bases; bases outside gene matches: 6. CDR3 nucleotides: TGCGCCAGCAGCCAAGATGGGCGGGAGAGTGATACGCAGTATTTT. It is translated as CASSQDGRESDTQYF.

This chain connects TRBV10-3 to TRBJ2-2; 7 bases agree with TRBD2. V trimming: 6 bases; J trimming: 5 bases; junction bases outside the gene matches: 9. The CDR3 is 15 residues long. Looked up from germline, CDR1 is ENHRY and CDR2 is SYGVKD. The CDR3 nucleotides are TGTGCCATCAGCGCCTCGGGGGGAGGAACCGGGGAGCTGTTTTTT. This encodes CAISASGGGTGELFF.

This clonotype appeared a few times. The J gene is TRBJ2-3, the V gene TRBV7-9; the D is unclear. CDR3 size: 16 residues. V was shortened by 1 base and J by 2 bases, with 13 bases between the two germline ends. Germline values: CDR1 SEHNR, CDR2 FQNEAQ (reference sequence). The CDR3 bases are TGTGCCAGCAGCTTAGATATATCGGCTTACACAGATACGCAGTATTTT. It translates to CASSLDISAYTDTQYF.

The sample holds many counts of this clonotype. The gene calls are TRBV12-3 or TRBV12-4 and TRBJ1-1; TRBD1 matches 8 bases. V was clipped by 5 bases and J by 0 bases; unmatched bases: 5. The length of the CDR3 is 15 residues. CDR3 amino acids: CASSPRTGLNTEAFF. The DNA for the CDR3 is TGTGCCAGCAGTCCCCGGACAGGGTTGAACACTGAAGCTTTCTTT.

The sample holds a few counts of this clonotype. This chain joins TRBV20-1 and TRBJ2-3, with TRBD2 matching 9 bases. V shed 3 bases and J 5 bases; nucleotides not matched to a gene: 6. The CDR3 runs 14 residues. Germline V CDR1 and CDR2: DFQATT, SNEGSKA (reference sequence). Written as DNA, the CDR3 is TGCAGTGCTAGGCGGGAGGGCCGTGAAGATACGCAGTATTTT. It specifies CSARREGREDTQYF.

The table lists this clonotype with a few counts. This chain links TRBV19 with TRBJ2-3; D may match TRBD1 or TRBD2 (5 bases each). CDR3 length equals 13 residues. The germline V gene encodes CDR1 LNHDA and CDR2 SQIVND (reference sequence). V was shortened by 3 bases and J by 7 bases, with 11 bases between the two germline ends. CDR3 coding DNA: TGTGCCAGTAGTATGGCCAGGGACCATACGCAGTATTTT. Translation: CASSMARDHTQYF.

There are many counts of this clonotype. The chain is built from TRBV4-1 and TRBJ1-1; TRBD1 might be the D (5 bases). Per germline, CDR1 MGHRA and CDR2 YSYEKL. V lost 1 base and J lost 5, with 14 bases in between. The CDR3 extends over 15 amino acids. The CDR3 sequence: CASSQVPVGGTEAFF. DNA of the CDR3: TGCGCCAGCAGCCAAGTCCCGGTCGGGGGAACTGAAGCTTTCTTT.

The rearrangement joins TRBV5-1 to TRBJ2-5, with D perhaps matching TRBD2 (5 bases). Trimming took off 6 bases at V and 2 bases at J, with 14 bases between the two ends. Germline assignment: CDR1 SGHRS and CDR2 YFSETQ. There are 14 residues in the CDR3. The CDR3 DNA is TGCGCCAGCACCCGGGGAGTGGGGCAAGAGACCCAGTACTTC. This gives the protein CASTRGVGQETQYF.

In this sample, this clonotype turned up many times. The V call is TRBV18, the J call TRBJ1-2; D might be TRBD1 (6 bases). This CDR3 contains 16 residues. In germline, CDR1 is KGHSH, CDR2 LQKENI. Trimming stripped 3 bases from V and 4 bases from J, with 18 bases between. The CDR3 bases are TGTGCCAGCTCACCGACGCAAGGGGGTGAAGTCTATGGCTACACCTTC. Its translation is CASSPTQGGEVYGYTF.

This clonotype was seen repeatedly, ten times or more. The chain combines TRBV3-1 with TRBJ2-3, with 7 bases fitting TRBD2. This CDR3 region has 16 residues. V lost 1 base and J lost 1; bases outside the gene matches: 5. Germline V gene sequence: CDR1 LGHDT, CDR2 YNNKEL (reference sequence). The CDR3 loop is CASSQVGGGGTDTQYF. CDR3 coding DNA: TGTGCCAGCAGCCAAGTAGGTGGGGGGGGCACAGATACGCAGTATTTT.